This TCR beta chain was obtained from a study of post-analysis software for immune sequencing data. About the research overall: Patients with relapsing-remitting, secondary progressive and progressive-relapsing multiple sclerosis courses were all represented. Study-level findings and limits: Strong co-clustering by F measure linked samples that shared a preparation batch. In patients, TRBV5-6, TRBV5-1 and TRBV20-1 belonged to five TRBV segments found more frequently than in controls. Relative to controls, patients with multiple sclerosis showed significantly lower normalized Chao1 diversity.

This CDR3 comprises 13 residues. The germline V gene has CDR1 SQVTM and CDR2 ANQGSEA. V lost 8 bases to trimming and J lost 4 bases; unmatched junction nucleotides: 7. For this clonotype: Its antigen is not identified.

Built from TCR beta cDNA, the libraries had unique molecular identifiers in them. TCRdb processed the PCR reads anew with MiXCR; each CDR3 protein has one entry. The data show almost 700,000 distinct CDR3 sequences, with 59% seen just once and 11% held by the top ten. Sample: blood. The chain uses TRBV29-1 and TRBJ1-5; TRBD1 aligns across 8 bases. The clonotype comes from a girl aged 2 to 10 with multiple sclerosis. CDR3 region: CSFADRDNQPQHF. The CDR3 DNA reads TGCAGCTTCGCGGACAGGGATAATCAGCCCCAGCATTTT.